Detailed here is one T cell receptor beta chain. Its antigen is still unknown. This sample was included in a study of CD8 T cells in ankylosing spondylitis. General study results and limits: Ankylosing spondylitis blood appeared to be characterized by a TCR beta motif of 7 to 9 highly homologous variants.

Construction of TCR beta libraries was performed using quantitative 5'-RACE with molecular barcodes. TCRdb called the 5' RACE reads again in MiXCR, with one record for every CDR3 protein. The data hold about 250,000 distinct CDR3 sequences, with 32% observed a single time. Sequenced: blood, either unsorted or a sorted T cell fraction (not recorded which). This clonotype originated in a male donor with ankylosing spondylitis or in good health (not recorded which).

CDR3 protein: CASSFSGDTGELFF. The CDR3 coding sequence is TGTGCCAGCAGCTTCTCTGGGGACACCGGGGAGCTGTTTTTT. The chain couples TRBV11-2 to TRBJ2-2; the D is unclear. Trimming removed 3 bases from V and 3 bases from J, with 8 bases in between. Germline assignment: CDR1 SGHAT and CDR2 FQNNGV. The CDR3 length is 14 residues.